This TCR beta chain was captured in a study of Ad26.COV2.S vaccination and SARS-CoV-2 variants. Study-level information: Participant was drawn from the COV1001 Ad26.COV2.S trial arm. Study-wide results and limits: Substantial response breadth was reportedly seen for spike-specific CD8+ and CD4+ T cells after vaccination.

This CDR3 is built from 15 residues. The germline V and J ends were trimmed by 1 base and 2 bases, with 12 bases remaining between them. Germline CDR1 and CDR2: SGHDN and FVKESK. Data came from immunoSEQ multiplex PCR; TCRdb stores just in-frame clones and leaves some out. The table lists about 350,000 clones, roughly 90% of them singletons. For this clone: Its antigen is not known.

Treatment indicated: roughly 20 received Ad26.COV2.S at low or high dose, single or two shots; five or six received placebo; per-sample allocation not given. Sampling was performed 63 days after the first vaccine or placebo injection. The chain has TRBV14 and TRBJ2-7; D possibly corresponds to TRBD2 (7 bases). The sample was peripheral blood, taken in a trial of Ad26.COV2.S vaccine versus placebo. This TCR was recovered from a person between 18 and 60 years old who received the Ad26.COV2.S COVID-19 vaccine or a placebo. The CDR3 reads CASSQVGGRTYEQYF. CDR3 coding DNA: TGTGCCAGCAGCCAAGTGGGGGGGCGAACCTACGAGCAGTACTTC.